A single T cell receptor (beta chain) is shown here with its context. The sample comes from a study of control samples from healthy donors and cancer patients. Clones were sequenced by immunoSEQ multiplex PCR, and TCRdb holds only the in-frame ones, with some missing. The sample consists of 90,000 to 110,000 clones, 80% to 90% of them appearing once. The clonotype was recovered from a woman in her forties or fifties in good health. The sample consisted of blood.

The CDR3 spells CASSLTGGDQPQHF. The CDR3 DNA sequence: TGTGCCAGTAGTCTGACAGGGGGAGATCAGCCCCAGCATTTT. The chain has TRBV19 and TRBJ1-5; 9 bases agree with TRBD1. The V gene's germline CDR1 is LNHDA and CDR2 SQIVND (reference sequence). This CDR3 comprises 14 residues. J gave up 5 bases and V 5 bases, and 4 bases lay outside the gene matches.